A single sample gave rise to the 23 T cell receptor beta chains below, sequenced in a study of regulatory T cells in long-lasting Graves disease (dated by TCRdb to the early 2020s). The sample's time point label is to be understood as: newly diagnosed GD, antithyroid drugs for less than 3 months. RNA was extracted from PBMCs in TRIzol for both TCR sequencing and RNA sequencing. Preparation of the library involved multiplex PCR. Sequencing instrument: Illumina HiSeq 4000. To build TCR beta libraries, CDR3 regions were amplified by Arm-PCR using iRepertoire HTBI primers. TCRdb applied fastp at Q25 and MiXCR to the public reads, then kept only in-frame beta chains. CDR3 protein duplicates are merged, each entry listing the most common genes and DNA. The sample profile shows 200,000 to 250,000 distinct CDR3 sequences; 18% of them were found once. The ten top clones hold approximately 20% of the sample.

The starting material was peripheral blood mononuclear cells (PBMCs), obtained at new diagnosis, from a patient treated with antithyroid drugs. The receptors here all came from a female donor with Graves disease.

There are many counts of this clonotype. The genes are TRBV6-5 and TRBJ2-7, with a tentative D call TRBD2 (5 bases). The V and J ends lost 2 bases and 3 bases respectively, with 14 bases between them. Per germline, CDR1 MNHEY and CDR2 SVGAGI. The CDR3 length is 15 residues. CDR3 sequence reads: CASSYRPTTNYEQYF. The CDR3 DNA reads as TGTGCCAGCAGTTACCGCCCCACGACTAACTACGAGCAGTACTTC.

This rearrangement joins TRBV11-2 to TRBJ2-3; D perhaps matches TRBD1 (5 bases). Trimming cost V 5 bases and J 1 base, with 16 bases left between them. The CDR3 covers 16 residues. Germline values: CDR1 SGHAT, CDR2 FQNNGV. CDR3 residues: CASSQAQGRGTDTQYF. The CDR3 region has the DNA TGTGCCAGCAGCCAGGCCCAGGGAAGGGGCACAGATACGCAGTATTTT.

This clonotype has more than one count but fewer than ten. This chain connects TRBV10-3 to TRBJ2-7; a weak D match, TRBD1 (6 bases). Trimming stripped 2 bases from V and 3 bases from J, with 17 bases between. Germline loops: CDR1 ENHRY, CDR2 SYGVKD. The CDR3 is made up of 16 amino acids. The DNA for the CDR3 is TGTGCCATCAGTGAGGGGGGCGAGCCTAAATTCTACGAGCAGTACTTC. Translation gives CAISEGGEPKFYEQYF.

A remark on this clonotype: A read error may be the cause here, since a much bigger clone is one base away. This sequence joins TRBV10-3 and TRBJ2-7, with 7 bases fitting TRBD2. Germline lookup yields CDR1 ENHRY and CDR2 SYGVKD. This CDR3 comprises 14 residues. The CDR3 is CDISDGTKNYEQYF. Here the CDR3 DNA reads TGTGACATCAGTGACGGGACTAAGAACTACGAGCAGTACTTC.

Many counts were recorded for this clonotype. This chain's CDR3 is CASSYRWNQPQHF. The CDR3 bases are TGTGCCAGCAGTTACAGGTGGAATCAGCCCCAGCATTTT. J is TRBJ1-5 and V is TRBV12-3 or TRBV12-4; perhaps TRBD1 as D (5 bases). The CDR3 has 13 residues. The V end lost 4 bases, the J end lost 4 bases, and 8 bases lay between the germline ends.

This clonotype was observed many times. V usage is TRBV19 and J usage is TRBJ1-2; D is unresolved. Trimming removed 4 bases at V and 6 bases at J, with 15 bases between. The CDR3 runs to 14 residues. CDR1 is LNHDA, CDR2 SQIVND, per germline (reference sequence). The CDR3, as DNA: TGTGCCAGTAGTAATATAATGGGAGTCGATGGCTACACCTTC. Its protein product is CASSNIMGVDGYTF.

This clonotype occurred many times. Here the CDR3 DNA reads TGTGCCAGCAGCCAGGGGTCCCAAGAGACCCAGTACTTC. Protein product: CASSQGSQETQYF. The chain couples TRBV4-2 to TRBJ2-5, with D unresolved. From germline, CDR1 is LGHNA and CDR2 YNFKEQ. The germline V and J ends were trimmed by 3 bases and 1 base, with 6 bases remaining between them. The CDR3 extends over 13 amino acids.

Only a few counts were recorded for this clonotype. The chain combines TRBV3-1 with TRBJ2-5; D is perhaps TRBD2 (5 bases). The germline CDR1 and CDR2 sequences are LGHDT and YNNKEL (reference sequence). There are 15 residues in the CDR3. V dropped 6 bases and J dropped 1 base, with 15 bases sitting between them. The CDR3 protein is CASRHRRLSQETQYF. CDR3 nucleotide sequence: TGTGCCAGCAGGCACCGGAGGCTGTCCCAAGAGACCCAGTACTTC.

This clonotype was detected many times. The chain combines TRBV6-1 with TRBJ2-7, with a possible D match to TRBD1 (6 bases). V was shortened by 6 bases and J by 0 bases, with 12 bases between the two germline ends. CDR3 size: 14 residues. Germline loops: CDR1 MNHNS, CDR2 SASEGT. The CDR3 bases are TGTGCCAGCAGGAGACAGGAGTTCTCCTACGAGCAGTACTTC. Translated, it gives CASRRQEFSYEQYF.

V usage is TRBV11-2 and J usage is TRBJ2-5, with TRBD2 matching over 13 bases. Near its end, the DNA agrees better with TRBJ2-1, so the J call may be wrong. The CDR3 length is 18 residues. The germline gives CDR1 SGHAT, CDR2 FQNNGV. The CDR3 spells CASSLARGTSGDYNEQFF. For the CDR3, the DNA is TGTGCCAGCAGCTTAGCCCGCGGGACTAGCGGGGATTACAATGAGCAGTTCTTC.

This clonotype was observed at least ten times. This rearrangement joins TRBV11-2 to TRBJ2-5; the match to TRBD2 covers 10 bases. CDR1 is SGHAT and CDR2 is FQNNGV in the germline V gene. CDR3 length: 16 amino acids. Trimming took 5 bases from V and 7 from J; bases not matched to a gene: 13. CDR3 nucleotide sequence: TGTGCCAGCAGCATCCCTAGCGGGAGTTATTCTGGGACCCAGTACTTC. Translation: CASSIPSGSYSGTQYF.

This clonotype was found many times. The chain is built from TRBV7-8 and TRBJ2-3; no clear D. Germline CDR1 is SGHVS and CDR2 is FQNEAQ. CDR3 length: 14 residues. V was trimmed by 0 bases and J by 5 bases, leaving 9 bases between them. CDR3 residues: CASSLAASLDTQYF. CDR3 bases: TGTGCCAGCAGCTTAGCGGCGTCTCTAGATACGCAGTATTTT.

This clonotype was recorded many times. The chain combines TRBV9 with TRBJ2-7; TRBD2 agrees at 9 bases. This CDR3 has 15 residues. Germline V gene lookup returns CDR1 SGDLS and CDR2 YYNGEE. V shed 3 bases and J 5 bases; nucleotides not matched to a gene: 9. The CDR3 is CASSEGPSGNHEQYF. The CDR3, as DNA: TGTGCCAGCAGCGAGGGGCCTAGCGGGAACCACGAGCAGTACTTC.

The chain carries TRBV7-9 and TRBJ1-4; 8 bases line up with TRBD1. The V segment lost 3 bases and the J segment 6 bases; nucleotides outside the gene matches: 3. The CDR3 length is 14 residues. Germline values: CDR1 SEHNR, CDR2 FQNEAQ (reference sequence). CDR3 in DNA: TGTGCCAGCAGCTTCGACAGGGGTTATGAAAAACTGTTTTTT. Protein product: CASSFDRGYEKLFF. Full variable domain (missing parts from reference TRBV7-9 and TRBJ1-4): DTGVSQNPRHKITKRGQNVTFRCDPISEHNRLYWYRQTLGQGPEFLTYFQNEAQLEKSRLLSDRFSAERPKGSFSTLEIQRTEQGDSAMYLCASSFDRGYEKLFFGSGTQLSVL.

This clonotype has only a few counts. In DNA form, the CDR3 reads TGTGCCACCAGTAAAGGCGAAGATACGCAGTATTTT. Residues: CATSKGEDTQYF. This chain uses TRBV24-1 with TRBJ2-3; D not certain. This CDR3 is 12 amino acids long. Trimming took off 6 bases at V and 5 bases at J, with 8 bases between the two ends. Germline assignment: CDR1 KGHDR and CDR2 SFDVKD.

This clonotype has a count of ten or more. The chain combines TRBV15 with TRBJ2-1; D is ambiguous. Looked up from germline, CDR1 is LNHNV and CDR2 is YYDKDF (reference sequence). Trimming removed 1 base at V and 7 bases at J, with 11 bases between. This CDR3 is 14 amino acids long. CDR3 bases: TGTGCCACCAGCAGAGCCGAAATGGAAAATGAGCAGTTCTTC. It encodes CATSRAEMENEQFF.

This clonotype appeared many times. The chain uses TRBV18 and TRBJ2-7, with 8 bases lining up with TRBD2. Trimming at V came to 5 bases and at J to 4 bases, leaving 10 bases not matched to a gene. The CDR3 has 15 residues. CDR1 is KGHSH, CDR2 LQKENI, per germline. CDR3 sequence: CASSEPGLGPYEQYF. As DNA, the CDR3 is TGTGCCAGCTCAGAACCGGGACTAGGCCCTTACGAGCAGTACTTC.

The table lists this clonotype with a few counts. In nucleotides, the CDR3 is TGTGCCAGCAGCCGGGGACAGGGTGGACCTGGGGCCAACGTCCTGACTTTC. Translation gives CASSRGQGGPGANVLTF. The chain is built from TRBV3-1 and TRBJ2-6; 9 bases align to TRBD1. The trim removed 4 bases at V and 2 bases at J, leaving 6 bases unmatched. CDR3 length equals 17 residues. Germline lookup yields CDR1 LGHDT and CDR2 YNNKEL (reference sequence).

This clonotype occurred a few times. V usage is TRBV18 and J usage is TRBJ2-7; a possible D gene is TRBD1 (5 bases). Trimming removed 0 bases from V and 6 bases from J, with 15 bases in between. In germline, CDR1 is KGHSH, CDR2 LQKENI. CDR3 length equals 15 residues. The CDR3 is CASSPPGRANREQYF. The CDR3 nucleotides are TGTGCCAGCTCACCACCGGGCAGGGCCAACCGCGAGCAGTACTTC.

This clonotype was detected many times. The chain combines TRBV2 with TRBJ1-3; 8 positions match TRBD1. This CDR3 comprises 14 residues. Trimming removed 4 bases from V and 1 base from J; junction bases left unmatched: 0. Germline assignment: CDR1 SNHLY and CDR2 FYNNEI. The CDR3: CASSGTGSGNTIYF. For the CDR3, the DNA is TGTGCCAGCAGTGGGACAGGGTCTGGAAACACCATATATTTT.

This clonotype has ten or more counts. This chain joins TRBV28 and TRBJ2-1; no firm D call. CDR3 length: 14 amino acids. V lost 5 bases and J lost 10, with 18 bases in between. Germline loops: CDR1 MDHEN, CDR2 SYDVKM. In DNA form, the CDR3 reads TGTGCCAGCAGTCTAAGGACCTGGAGCGAGGAGCAGTTCTTC. Its protein is CASSLRTWSEEQFF.

This clonotype was detected only a few times. The V call is TRBV10-3, the J call TRBJ2-3; D might be TRBD2 (5 bases). This CDR3 spans 14 amino acids. Trimming shortened V by 6 bases and J by 0 bases, and 10 bases separated the two germline ends. The germline CDR1 and CDR2 sequences are ENHRY and SYGVKD. CDR3 loop: CAISGGRSTDTQYF. The CDR3 region has the DNA TGTGCCATCAGCGGAGGCCGTAGCACAGATACGCAGTATTTT.

About this clonotype: This sequence may be a read error, since a much larger clone differs from it by one base. The chain has TRBV6-4 and TRBJ2-7; the D gene could be TRBD1 or TRBD2 (5 bases each). The CDR3 is 17 residues long. CDR1 is MRHNA, CDR2 SNTAGT, per germline. The CDR3: CASSERGIWQGSYGQYF. In DNA, the CDR3 is TGTGCCAGCAGTGAACGGGGAATTTGGCAGGGAAGTTACGGGCAGTACTTC.